This T cell receptor (beta chain) was captured by sequencing in a study of T cell repertoires in ileal Crohn's disease. Sequenced by immunoSEQ multiplex PCR; TCRdb stores in-frame clones only, minus some. The repertoire consists of tens of thousands of clones, with 70% to 90% occurring once and the leading ten covering about 2%. This clone was recorded only once. What it binds is not known. The germline gives CDR1 LNHDA, CDR2 SQIVND (reference sequence). This CDR3 is built from 15 residues. The V end was cut by 1 base, the J end by 3 bases, with 12 bases between. General observations from the study: Endoscopic recurrence occurred in every patient whose clonality exceeded 26.8%. Mucosal expansions were suggested to be mainly CD8 T cells. Clonal expansions were more frequent in active smokers than non-smokers at surgery.

Time point in this sample: neoterminal ileum biopsy at postoperative endoscopy, about 6 months after surgery. V and J are TRBV19 and TRBJ1-2; tentative D call: TRBD1 (6 bases). Sequenced material: ileal tissue. This clonotype was obtained from an adult with Crohn's disease. CDR3 in amino acids: CASSIGRSGDYGYTF. DNA for the CDR3: TGTGCCAGTAGTATAGGGCGATCAGGGGACTATGGCTACACCTTC.